The 14 T cell receptor beta chains presented below share a single source sample, sequenced in a study of technical replicates of blood from a few donors. Profiled with immunoSEQ multiplex PCR; TCRdb holds only in-frame clones, not every one. The sample has about 76,000 clones, 90% to 95% seen once. Specimen: T cells isolated from PBMCs. All receptors derive from a human donor in good health.

The chain has TRBV6-5 and TRBJ2-1; the match to TRBD2 covers 7 bases. The length of the CDR3 is 16 residues. V was clipped by 2 bases and J by 8 bases; unmatched bases: 12. CDR1 is MNHEY, CDR2 SVGAGI, per germline. CDR3: CASSYRPYPTSDEQFF. The CDR3 nucleotides read TGTGCCAGCAGTTACCGACCATACCCCACTAGCGATGAGCAGTTCTTC.

V gene TRBV10-3 combines with J gene TRBJ2-1; 8 bases are shared with TRBD2. J lost 7 bases, V lost 10 bases, and 18 bases had no gene match. This CDR3 is 16 amino acids long. Per the germline V gene, CDR1 is ENHRY and CDR2 is SYGVKD. CDR3 nucleotides: TGTGCCACCCGGGGGGGTATAGCGCGGGGTGTAAATGAGCAGTTCTTC. The encoded protein is CATRGGIARGVNEQFF.

V and J are TRBV11-1 and TRBJ2-3; 11 nucleotides match TRBD1. Germline V gives CDR1 SGHAT, CDR2 FQDESV (reference sequence). The V gene end was trimmed by 2 bases and the J gene end by 4 bases; junction bases not matched to a gene: 2. CDR3 length equals 15 residues. CDR3 nucleotide sequence: TGTGCCAGCAGCTTATTGGGACAGGGGGCAGATACGCAGTATTTT. This translates into CASSLLGQGADTQYF.

This chain joins TRBV5-1 and TRBJ2-1; possibly TRBD1 for D (6 bases). Trimming pared 0 bases from V and 0 bases from J, leaving 10 bases between. This CDR3 region has 16 residues. Germline loops: CDR1 SGHRS, CDR2 YFSETQ. The CDR3 DNA is TGCGCCAGCAGCTTGGGGGCGGACAGCTCCTACAATGAGCAGTTCTTC. As protein: CASSLGADSSYNEQFF.

This chain uses TRBV7-9 with TRBJ1-1; possible D gene TRBD1, 6 bases. The CDR3 runs to 16 residues. Trimming took off 4 bases at V and 7 bases at J, with 22 bases between the two ends. Germline lookup yields CDR1 SEHNR and CDR2 FQNEAQ (reference sequence). The CDR3 loop is CASSSSAGAHPVEAFF. The CDR3 bases are TGTGCCAGCAGCTCTTCCGCGGGGGCGCACCCCGTTGAAGCTTTCTTT. The variable domain in full, completed from reference TRBV7-9 and TRBJ1-1, reads DTGVSQNPRHKITKRGQNVTFRCDPISEHNRLYWYRQTLGQGPEFLTYFQNEAQLEKSRLLSDRFSAERPKGSFSTLEIQRTEQGDSAMYLCASSSSAGAHPVEAFFGQGTRLTVV.

The CDR3 bases are TGTGCCAGCAGTCCTAACCCAACAGGGTCCTCTTTGGTTGGCTACACCTTC. Protein sequence: CASSPNPTGSSLVGYTF. The chain links TRBV28 to TRBJ1-2; perhaps TRBD1 as D (6 bases). The CDR3 is made up of 17 amino acids. From germline, CDR1 is MDHEN and CDR2 SYDVKM. V lost 5 bases, J lost 7 bases, and 26 bases lay in between.

J is TRBJ2-2 and V is TRBV9, with 8 bases fitting TRBD2. Germline CDR1 is SGDLS and CDR2 is YYNGEE. After removal of 7 bases from V and 6 bases from J, the junction contained 14 bases not matched to a gene. The CDR3 spans 16 residues. The chain's CDR3 is CASEGTGGIIAGELFF. The CDR3 coding sequence is TGTGCCAGCGAGGGGACGGGGGGGATCATCGCCGGGGAGCTGTTTTTT.

The gene calls are TRBV19 and TRBJ2-2, with a possible D match to TRBD1 (6 bases). The CDR3 consists of 14 residues. CDR1 and CDR2 (germline): LNHDA, SQIVND (reference sequence). Deletions cut 6 bases from V and 2 bases from J, with 10 bases between. The CDR3 loop is CASRSTGNTGELFF. In DNA form, the CDR3 reads TGTGCCAGTAGATCGACAGGAAACACCGGGGAGCTGTTTTTT.

In this sample, this clone turned up a few times. The chain combines TRBV6-6 with TRBJ2-3; D perhaps matches TRBD1 (6 bases). Trimming left V 8 bases short and J 3 bases short, with 15 bases between. The CDR3 has 14 residues. The V gene's germline CDR1 is MNHNY and CDR2 SVGAGI (reference sequence). CDR3 in amino acids: CASLRDMGTDTQYF. Here the CDR3 DNA reads TGTGCCAGCCTCCGGGACATGGGTACAGATACGCAGTATTTT.

The J gene is TRBJ2-2, the V gene TRBV10-1; 7 bases agree with TRBD1. Germline V lookup: CDR1 WNHNN, CDR2 SYGVQD (reference sequence). There are 14 residues in the CDR3. J gave up 6 bases and V 7 bases, and 8 bases lay outside the gene matches. The CDR3 bases are TGCGCCAGCAAAAGGGACAGTAGCCCCGGGGAGCTGTTTTTT. Translating it yields CASKRDSSPGELFF.

The rearrangement uses TRBV29-1 and TRBJ1-1; TRBD1 is a possible D gene (5 bases). V was pared by 7 bases and J by 6 bases, with 15 bases between. The CDR3 runs 12 residues. CDR1 SQVTM and CDR2 ANQGSEA come from the germline V gene. Written as DNA, the CDR3 is TGCAGCGGGGGGGGGTTGAGCGCTGAAGCTTTCTTT. Amino acids: CSGGGLSAEAFF. Drawing the rest from reference TRBV29-1 and TRBJ1-1, the complete variable domain is SAVISQKPSRDICQRGTSLTIQCQVDSQVTMMFWYRQQPGQSLTLIATANQGSEATYESGFVIDKFPISRPNLTFSTLTVSNMSPEDSSIYLCSGGGLSAEAFFGQGTRLTVV.

This rearrangement joins TRBV18 to TRBJ2-1; 9 nucleotides match TRBD2. J was trimmed by 7 bases and V by 3 bases; bases with no gene match: 7. CDR3 length: 15 residues. CDR1 and CDR2 (germline): KGHSH, LQKENI. The CDR3, as DNA: TGTGCCAGCTCACCGTTGGGACTAGCAGGTAATGAGCAGTTCTTC. Encoded protein: CASSPLGLAGNEQFF.

J is TRBJ2-1 and V is TRBV5-1, with unresolved D. CDR3 length equals 12 residues. Germline lookup yields CDR1 SGHRS and CDR2 YFSETQ. V was pared by 0 bases and J by 8 bases, with 6 bases between. Written as DNA, the CDR3 is TGCGCCAGCAGCTTGGGAGGAGATGAGCAGTTCTTC. It codes for CASSLGGDEQFF. Full variable domain (remainder filled in from reference TRBV5-1 and TRBJ2-1): KAGVTQTPRYLIKTRGQQVTLSCSPISGHRSVSWYQQTPGQGLQFLFEYFSETQRNKGNFPGRFSGRQFSNSRSEMNVSTLELGDSALYLCASSLGGDEQFFGPGTRLTVL.

The chain couples TRBV7-2 to TRBJ1-1, with D possibly matching TRBD1 (5 bases). The CDR3 sequence is 15 residues long. The germline CDR1 and CDR2 sequences are SGHTA and FQGNSA. Trimming took off 3 bases at V and 0 bases at J, with 11 bases between the two ends. The CDR3 here is CASSFRVGLNTEAFF. In DNA form, the CDR3 reads TGTGCCAGCAGCTTCAGGGTGGGCCTGAACACTGAAGCTTTCTTT. The full variable domain, with the rest looked up from reference TRBV7-2 and TRBJ1-1, is GAGVSQSPSNKVTEKGKDVELRCDPISGHTALYWYRQSLGQGLEFLIYFQGNSAPDKSGLPSDRFSAERTGGSVSTLTIQRTQQEDSAVYLCASSFRVGLNTEAFFGQGTRLTVV.